The 27 T cell receptor beta chains given below trace back to one sample, sequenced in a study of cytomegalovirus exposure and HLA in healthy donors. Generated by immunoSEQ multiplex PCR, the TCRdb table keeps only in-frame clones and is missing some. The sample yields about 98,000 clones, approximately 90% seen once. Sequenced: PBMCs. The receptors stem from a woman aged 25 to 45 in good health and CMV-seronegative.

J is TRBJ2-7 and V is TRBV6-5; 15 bases match TRBD2. Germline V gives CDR1 MNHEY, CDR2 SVGAGI. This CDR3 is 16 amino acids long. J lost 5 bases, V lost 4 bases, and 6 bases had no gene match. The CDR3 sequence is CASSFRTSGRADEQYF. The CDR3 DNA sequence: TGTGCCAGCAGTTTCCGGACTAGCGGGAGGGCTGACGAGCAGTACTTC.

The V and J genes are TRBV19 and TRBJ2-7; possible D gene TRBD2, 7 bases. This CDR3 has 12 residues. V was pared by 8 bases and J by 4 bases, with 12 bases between. Germline V gene data show CDR1 as LNHDA and CDR2 as SQIVND (reference sequence). CDR3 DNA sequence: TGTGCCAGTCGCGGGGGCCCTTACGAGCAGTACTTC. Translation: CASRGGPYEQYF.

The chain employs TRBV2 and TRBJ1-5; no reliable D call. CDR1 is SNHLY and CDR2 is FYNNEI in the germline V gene. Trimming removed 6 bases at V and 4 bases at J, with 16 bases between. This CDR3 region has 15 residues. This CDR3 reads CASRFQASQNQPQHF. The CDR3 coding sequence is TGTGCCAGCAGATTCCAGGCGTCCCAAAATCAGCCCCAGCATTTT.

This clone appeared once. This rearrangement joins TRBV7-8 to TRBJ1-5; possible D gene TRBD1, 5 bases. The CDR3 has 14 amino acids. V was trimmed by 5 bases and J by 9 bases, leaving 17 bases between them. CDR1 and CDR2 from the germline V gene are SGHVS and FQNEAQ. The CDR3 reads CASSLSTVGRPQHF. The CDR3 DNA sequence: TGTGCCAGCAGCCTATCCACAGTGGGGCGGCCCCAGCATTTT.

This chain links TRBV27 with TRBJ2-3, with D hard to call. The CDR3 is 12 amino acids. In germline, CDR1 is MNHEY, CDR2 SMNVEV (reference sequence). V gave up 6 bases and J gave up 2 bases, with 6 bases separating them. CDR3 coding DNA: TGTGCCAGCAGCCCCAACACAGATACGCAGTATTTT. Its protein product is CASSPNTDTQYF.

The genes are TRBV7-8 and TRBJ1-5; D remains unclear. The germline CDR1 and CDR2 sequences are SGHVS and FQNEAQ. V gave up 2 bases and J gave up 1 base, with 12 bases separating them. CDR3 length: 16 amino acids. CDR3 sequence: CASSLTESRSNQPQHF. The CDR3 DNA follows: TGTGCCAGCAGCTTAACAGAGAGCAGAAGCAATCAGCCCCAGCATTTT.

V usage is TRBV5-6 and J usage is TRBJ2-3; 10 bases match TRBD1. With V trimmed by 3 bases and J by 7 bases, 8 bases remained unmatched. In germline, CDR1 is SGHDT, CDR2 YYEEEE. This CDR3 is 15 amino acids long. The CDR3 loop reads CASSYPGTGAYTQYF. The DNA for the CDR3 is TGTGCCAGCAGCTATCCCGGGACAGGGGCTTATACGCAGTATTTT.

The chain is built from TRBV13 and TRBJ2-7, with unresolved D. Germline lookup yields CDR1 PRHDT and CDR2 FYEKMQ (reference sequence). The CDR3 sequence is 14 residues long. Deletions cut 8 bases from V and 3 bases from J, with 17 bases between. Written as DNA, the CDR3 is TGTGCCAGCGATATTCGAGGCGGTTTCTACGAGCAGTACTTC. Protein product: CASDIRGGFYEQYF.

The chain couples TRBV5-4 to TRBJ2-2; 7 positions match TRBD2. Germline V gene data show CDR1 as SGHNT and CDR2 as YYREEE (reference sequence). This CDR3 is built from 18 residues. V was pared by 2 bases and J by 2 bases, with 12 bases of the junction left unmatched. The CDR3 reads CASSFGLRLAGNTGELFF. The CDR3 region has the DNA TGTGCCAGCAGCTTCGGCCTTAGGTTAGCGGGCAACACCGGGGAGCTGTTTTTT.

The chain links TRBV10-3 to TRBJ1-2; tentative D call: TRBD1 (5 bases). The CDR3 runs 13 residues. From germline, CDR1 is ENHRY and CDR2 SYGVKD. V gave up 2 bases and J gave up 6 bases, with 10 bases separating them. The DNA of the CDR3 is TGTGCCATCAGTGAGATCAGGGCGGATGGCTACACCTTC. Translated: CAISEIRADGYTF.

The gene calls are TRBV28 and TRBJ2-7, with D possibly being TRBD1 (6 bases). This CDR3 region has 12 residues. The V gene lost 4 bases and the J gene lost 6 bases, with 10 bases spanning the gap. Germline values: CDR1 MDHEN, CDR2 SYDVKM. CDR3 sequence reads: CASSSGQREQYF. CDR3 nucleotide sequence: TGTGCCAGCAGTTCCGGACAGCGCGAGCAGTACTTC.

V gene TRBV18 combines with J gene TRBJ2-7, with D possibly TRBD2 on 5 matching bases. This CDR3 contains 13 residues. CDR1 and CDR2 (germline): KGHSH, LQKENI. Trimming removed 1 base at V and 3 bases at J, with 7 bases between. CDR3 sequence reads: CASSPQAVYEQYF. The CDR3, as DNA: TGTGCCAGCTCACCACAAGCGGTCTACGAGCAGTACTTC.

This clone was seen once. The chain carries TRBV28 and TRBJ1-2, with D possibly TRBD1 on 5 matching bases. The CDR3 length is 13 residues. CDR1 is MDHEN, CDR2 SYDVKM, per germline. Trimming left V 5 bases short and J 4 bases short, with 11 bases between. CDR3 in DNA: TGTGCCAGCAGTAATCAGGGCCCCTATGGCTACACCTTC. Translation gives CASSNQGPYGYTF.

This clone has just one count. The chain is built from TRBV14 and TRBJ1-2, with TRBD1 as a possible D gene (5 bases). Per germline, CDR1 SGHDN and CDR2 FVKESK. This CDR3 comprises 14 residues. With 1 base removed from V and 5 bases from J, the gap between germline ends came to 11 bases. CDR3 amino acids: CASSQVSQGYGYTF. In DNA, the CDR3 is TGTGCCAGCAGCCAAGTAAGCCAGGGTTATGGCTACACCTTC.

The chain recombines TRBV19 with TRBJ2-3, with D possibly TRBD2 on 5 matching bases. CDR1 LNHDA and CDR2 SQIVND come from the germline V gene (reference sequence). V was pared by 3 bases and J by 6 bases, with 10 bases between. This CDR3 comprises 13 residues. CDR3 nucleotides: TGTGCCAGTAGTATGGGAGAGGCGGATACGCAGTATTTT. Its translation: CASSMGEADTQYF.

The chain combines TRBV9 with TRBJ1-1, with a tentative D call TRBD1 (5 bases). The CDR3 length is 15 residues. Germline V gene lookup returns CDR1 SGDLS and CDR2 YYNGEE. Trimming took 5 bases from V and 1 from J, leaving 15 bases between them. This CDR3 is CASSYLGGPNTEAFF. CDR3 nucleotide sequence: TGTGCCAGCAGTTACCTGGGGGGACCGAACACTGAAGCTTTCTTT.

This chain uses TRBV28 with TRBJ1-2; 10 bases are a match to TRBD1. The germline CDR1 and CDR2 sequences are MDHEN and SYDVKM. The CDR3 consists of 15 residues. Trimming at V came to 5 bases and at J to 3 bases, leaving 6 bases not matched to a gene. In DNA, the CDR3 is TGTGCCAGCAGTGGACTGGACAGGGGGGACTATGGCTACACCTTC. This gives the protein CASSGLDRGDYGYTF.

The chain recombines TRBV7-6 with TRBJ2-3; D perhaps matches TRBD1 (6 bases). This CDR3 has 14 amino acids. Trimming stripped 5 bases from V and 7 bases from J, with 16 bases between. From germline, CDR1 is SGHVS and CDR2 FNYEAQ. The CDR3 sequence: CASSPQVGGNTQYF. The DNA for the CDR3 is TGTGCCAGCAGCCCCCAAGTAGGGGGAAATACGCAGTATTTT.

V gene TRBV15 combines with J gene TRBJ2-7; D gene unclear. The germline V gene encodes CDR1 LNHNV and CDR2 YYDKDF (reference sequence). The CDR3 totals 16 residues. Trimming shortened V by 0 bases and J by 2 bases, and 14 bases separated the two germline ends. In nucleotides, the CDR3 is TGTGCCACCAGCAGAGATCTAACGGTACCTACCTACGAGCAGTACTTC. Its translation: CATSRDLTVPTYEQYF.

V gene TRBV25-1 combines with J gene TRBJ2-3; D possibly corresponds to TRBD2 (6 bases). The V and J ends lost 6 bases and 6 bases respectively, with 25 bases between them. The CDR3 totals 17 residues. Germline loops: CDR1 MGHDK, CDR2 SYGVNS. CDR3 residues: CASSLLGGRTRGDTQYF. The CDR3 coding sequence is TGTGCCAGCAGCCTCTTGGGGGGAAGGACTCGCGGGGATACGCAGTATTTT.

V gene TRBV4-2 combines with J gene TRBJ1-2, with 7 bases lining up with TRBD1. V trimming: 5 bases; J trimming: 6 bases; junction bases outside the gene matches: 9. This CDR3 contains 14 residues. Germline CDR1 LGHNA, CDR2 YNFKEQ. The CDR3 region is CASSANRGTHGYTF. In nucleotides, the CDR3 is TGTGCCAGCAGCGCAAACAGGGGAACCCATGGCTACACCTTC.

This chain joins TRBV7-6 and TRBJ1-1, with 11 bases aligning to TRBD1. CDR3 length equals 14 residues. Per germline, CDR1 SGHVS and CDR2 FNYEAQ. V trimming: 6 bases; J trimming: 1 base; junction bases outside the gene matches: 1. The DNA for the CDR3 is TGTGCCAGCAGGGGGACAGGGGGGAACACTGAAGCTTTCTTT. It encodes CASRGTGGNTEAFF.

The V gene is TRBV4-1, the J gene TRBJ2-3; 12 bases are shared with TRBD2. This CDR3 is built from 20 residues. Germline CDR1 is MGHRA and CDR2 is YSYEKL. After removal of 5 bases from V and 0 bases from J, the junction contained 15 bases not matched to a gene. The CDR3, as DNA: TGCGCCAGCAGCGCCAGTTCACTAGCGGGGGGTCCATCTAGCACAGATACGCAGTATTTT. This gives the protein CASSASSLAGGPSSTDTQYF.

The CDR3 sequence: CASSLQRNEQFF. The CDR3 DNA reads as TGTGCCAGCAGCTTGCAGCGGAATGAGCAGTTCTTC. The J gene is TRBJ2-1, the V gene TRBV5-4; D perhaps matches TRBD2 (5 bases). Trimming removed 1 base from V and 7 bases from J, with 6 bases in between. CDR1 is SGHNT, CDR2 YYREEE, per germline (reference sequence). This CDR3 spans 12 amino acids.

This clone was recorded a few times. The V gene is TRBV5-1, the J gene TRBJ1-1; 7 nucleotides line up with TRBD1. Germline CDR1 SGHRS, CDR2 YFSETQ. The CDR3 loop spans 13 amino acids. After removal of 0 bases from V and 6 bases from J, the junction contained 2 bases not matched to a gene. The CDR3 nucleotides read TGCGCCAGCAGCTTGGTTACAGGGGCTGAAGCTTTCTTT. It specifies CASSLVTGAEAFF.

The rearrangement joins TRBV5-1 to TRBJ1-1, with TRBD1 identical over 10 bases. After removal of 1 base from V and 1 base from J, the junction contained 4 bases not matched to a gene. The CDR3 is 16 residues long. Germline V gene data show CDR1 as SGHRS and CDR2 as YFSETQ. This CDR3 is CASSLQRQGANTEAFF. The DNA for the CDR3 is TGCGCCAGCAGCTTGCAGAGACAGGGGGCGAACACTGAAGCTTTCTTT.

The J gene is TRBJ2-3, the V gene TRBV7-9; possible D gene TRBD1, 6 bases. The CDR3 runs 15 residues. V shed 3 bases and J shed 0 bases, with 10 bases lying between them. The germline V gene encodes CDR1 SEHNR and CDR2 FQNEAQ (reference sequence). The CDR3 sequence: CASSFTGSSTDTQYF. The CDR3 coding sequence is TGTGCCAGCAGCTTTACAGGGTCTAGCACAGATACGCAGTATTTT. Based on the CDR3 plus reference TRBV7-9 and TRBJ2-3, the full variable domain is DTGVSQNPRHKITKRGQNVTFRCDPISEHNRLYWYRQTLGQGPEFLTYFQNEAQLEKSRLLSDRFSAERPKGSFSTLEIQRTEQGDSAMYLCASSFTGSSTDTQYFGPGTRLTVL.